Below are 16 T cell receptor beta chains sequenced from a single sample in a study of blood T cell repertoires in COVID-19. Produced via immunoSEQ multiplex PCR; TCRdb's table is partial and in-frame only. The repertoire holds 140,000 to 150,000 clones, with over 75% as singletons. Sequencing was carried out using peripheral blood. The receptors derive from a woman between 45 and 60 years old with acute or convalescent COVID-19.

V and J are TRBV5-5 and TRBJ1-6; D remains ambiguous. CDR1 and CDR2 (germline): SGHKS, YYEKEE (reference sequence). V lost 2 bases to trimming and J lost 8 bases, with 5 bases between them. CDR3 length: 12 residues. CDR3 DNA: TGTGCCAGCAGCTTCGCGGATTCACCCCTCCACTTT. This sequence encodes CASSFADSPLHF.

The V gene is TRBV28, the J gene TRBJ1-2, with 8 positions matching TRBD1. V shed 3 bases and J 4 bases; nucleotides not matched to a gene: 7. The germline V gene has CDR1 MDHEN and CDR2 SYDVKM. There are 15 residues in the CDR3. CDR3 sequence: CASSFPTGGGYGYTF. CDR3 in DNA: TGTGCCAGCAGTTTCCCCACAGGGGGGGGCTATGGCTACACCTTC.

This clone was recorded only once. The gene calls are TRBV6-5 and TRBJ2-7, with unresolved D. Germline V gene lookup returns CDR1 MNHEY and CDR2 SVGAGI. The V end lost 2 bases, the J end lost 5 bases, and 4 bases lay between the germline ends. The CDR3 totals 11 residues. The DNA for the CDR3 is TGTGCCAGCAGTTACGGGCACGAGCAGTACTTC. Translated, it gives CASSYGHEQYF.

The chain links TRBV19 to TRBJ1-4; a possible D gene is TRBD1 (6 bases). V was shortened by 9 bases and J by 7 bases, with 12 bases between the two germline ends. Looked up from germline, CDR1 is LNHDA and CDR2 is SQIVND (reference sequence). The CDR3 spans 12 residues. This chain's CDR3 is CASRDKTEKLFF. Here the CDR3 DNA reads TGTGCCAGCCGGGACAAAACTGAAAAACTGTTTTTT.

V is TRBV4-2 and J is TRBJ2-3; TRBD2 agrees at 7 bases. The germline gives CDR1 LGHNA, CDR2 YNFKEQ. The V gene end was trimmed by 0 bases and the J gene end by 5 bases; junction bases not matched to a gene: 8. This CDR3 has 16 residues. CDR3 amino acids: CASSQDPGLAVDTQYF. CDR3 nucleotide sequence: TGTGCCAGCAGCCAAGATCCAGGGCTAGCGGTAGATACGCAGTATTTT.

The rearrangement joins TRBV21-1 to TRBJ1-6; the table's D call TRBD1 went unverified against the DNA. TRBV21-1 is a documented pseudogene. CDR3 length equals 17 residues. CDR3 sequence reads: CASSTGRDRGYNSPLHF. CDR3 coding DNA: TGTGCCAGCAGCACCGGCCGGGACAGGGGATATAATTCACCCCTCCACTTT.

The chain uses TRBV6-5 and TRBJ1-1; perhaps TRBD1 as D (6 bases). Per the germline V gene, CDR1 is MNHEY and CDR2 is SVGAGI. The ends were cut back, 7 bases at V and 1 base at J, with 13 bases in the middle. The CDR3 is made up of 14 amino acids. In nucleotides, the CDR3 is TGTGCCAGCAATACAGGGCCGCGGAACACTGAAGCTTTCTTT. This codes for CASNTGPRNTEAFF.

The chain has TRBV7-8 and TRBJ2-1; D possibly corresponds to TRBD2 (6 bases). The germline CDR1 and CDR2 sequences are SGHVS and FQNEAQ. The CDR3 runs to 17 residues. Trimming took 7 bases from V and 10 from J, leaving 29 bases between them. In nucleotides, the CDR3 is TGTGCCAGCATCCCGGGTCAGACTAGACCCCCAAAATGGGAGCAGTTCTTC. Its translation: CASIPGQTRPPKWEQFF.

This clone was detected only once. The chain couples TRBV6-5 to TRBJ2-1, with 8 positions matching TRBD1. The germline V gene has CDR1 MNHEY and CDR2 SVGAGI. The V segment lost 2 bases and the J segment 3 bases; nucleotides outside the gene matches: 6. CDR3 length: 16 residues. CDR3 bases: TGTGCCAGCAGTTACCCGGGGACAGGTCTCTACAATGAGCAGTTCTTC. It encodes CASSYPGTGLYNEQFF.

V and J are TRBV6-2 or TRBV6-3 and TRBJ1-6; 9 positions match TRBD1. The CDR3 sequence is 16 residues long. The germline V gene has CDR1 MNHEY and CDR2 SVGEGT. V shed 6 bases, J shed 11 bases, and the junction held 14 bases outside the gene matches. CDR3 in amino acids: CASSTTGGGTNPPLHF. The DNA of the CDR3 is TGTGCCAGCAGCACAACAGGGGGCGGAACGAATCCACCCCTCCACTTT.

The V and J genes are TRBV5-6 and TRBJ2-7; D possibly corresponds to TRBD1 (6 bases). Between the trimmed V and J ends, which lost 3 bases and 5 bases, there was a span of 15 bases. The CDR3 contains 14 residues. The germline V gene has CDR1 SGHDT and CDR2 YYEEEE. The CDR3 spells CASSWRTAGNEQYF. CDR3 nucleotide sequence: TGTGCCAGCAGCTGGCGGACAGCTGGTAACGAGCAGTACTTC.

The rearrangement joins TRBV5-1 to TRBJ1-4; a possible D gene is TRBD1 (5 bases). The CDR3 consists of 17 residues. Germline CDR1 reads SGHRS; CDR2 reads YFSETQ. Between the trimmed V and J ends, which lost 2 bases and 6 bases, there was a span of 20 bases. CDR3: CASSFSHMESRDEKLFF. CDR3 bases: TGCGCCAGCAGCTTCAGTCACATGGAGTCCAGGGATGAAAAACTGTTTTTT.

This chain joins TRBV7-9 and TRBJ2-7; 9 nucleotides agree with TRBD2. The trim removed 1 base at V and 1 base at J, leaving 5 bases unmatched. There are 16 residues in the CDR3. The V gene's germline CDR1 is SEHNR and CDR2 FQNEAQ (reference sequence). CDR3 sequence reads: CASSLVGSGSSYEQYF. CDR3 sequence (DNA): TGTGCCAGCAGCTTAGTCGGTAGCGGGAGTTCCTACGAGCAGTACTTC.

The CDR3 spells CASSGPSGGTEAFF. The CDR3 coding sequence is TGTGCCAGCAGTGGGCCCTCAGGGGGCACTGAAGCTTTCTTT. The chain joins TRBV28 to TRBJ1-1; 7 nucleotides align to TRBD1. The CDR3 runs to 14 residues. Trimming took 5 bases from V and 4 from J; bases not matched to a gene: 7. Germline lookup yields CDR1 MDHEN and CDR2 SYDVKM.

The chain joins TRBV25-1 to TRBJ1-2, with 7 bases fitting TRBD1. The length of the CDR3 is 14 residues. After removal of 6 bases from V and 0 bases from J, the junction contained 4 bases not matched to a gene. CDR1 MGHDK and CDR2 SYGVNS come from the germline V gene. The CDR3 protein is CASRTGFPNYGYTF. The CDR3 DNA reads TGTGCCAGCAGGACAGGGTTTCCTAACTATGGCTACACCTTC.

The table lists this clone with a count of one. The genes are TRBV25-1 and TRBJ1-3, with 8 nucleotides matching TRBD1. The CDR3 has 16 amino acids. Per the germline V gene, CDR1 is MGHDK and CDR2 is SYGVNS. With V trimmed by 3 bases and J by 6 bases, 10 bases remained unmatched. CDR3 in amino acids: CASSDPDRVAANTIYF. The CDR3, as DNA: TGTGCCAGCAGTGACCCGGACAGGGTAGCAGCAAACACCATATATTTT.